This T cell receptor beta chain was profiled in a study of blood T cells in healthy people across ages. As to this clonotype: The target antigen is unknown.

With a J-beta primer mix and a sample-barcoded 5' primer, a second PCR ran about 7 to 11 cycles. TCRdb reanalysed the 5' RACE reads using MiXCR and keeps one entry per CDR3 protein. In the table there are under 2 million distinct CDR3 sequences, around 35% of which are singletons. Study-wide findings and caveats: Donors of long life had a larger count of naive CD4+ cells and greater diversity than aged donors.

The sequenced sample consisted of blood. This receptor was identified in a woman aged 25 to 39 in good health.

CDR3 DNA sequence: TGCGCCAGCAAACCACTAGCGGGGGACTACAATGAGCAGTTCTTC. It specifies CASKPLAGDYNEQFF. The gene calls are TRBV5-1 and TRBJ2-1; TRBD2 aligns across 11 bases. The V and J ends lost 6 bases and 3 bases, in that order; junction bases with no gene match: 5. CDR1 and CDR2 (germline): SGHRS, YFSETQ. The length of the CDR3 is 15 residues.